This is a list of T cell receptor beta chains from one sample in a study of cytomegalovirus exposure and HLA in healthy donors. The data were produced by immunoSEQ multiplex PCR, yet TCRdb's version contains in-frame clones alone and is incomplete. The data show under 200,000 clones, 80% seen once. Sequenced material: PBMCs. The receptors here all came from a woman aged 45-65 years in good health and CMV-seropositive. CDR3s include the opening cysteine and the closing phenylalanine or tryptophan. D genes are given only for firm matches. A row's size may be missing; if present it is once, few, many or a size class.

>.|TRBV11-3|.|TRBJ1-1
CASSLGQSGVAFF
TGTGCCAGCAGCTTAGGCCAATCAGGGGTTGCTTTCTTT
>.|TRBV19|.|TRBJ2-2
CASSMWQNTGELFF
TGTGCCAGTAGTATGTGGCAGAACACCGGGGAGCTGTTTTTT
>.|TRBV2|few|TRBJ1-4
CASTGGDEKLFF
TGTGCCAGCACGGGGGGTGATGAAAAACTGTTTTTT
>TRBD2|TRBV6-5|.|TRBJ2-7
CASSQTSGRFYEQYF
TGTGCCAGCAGCCAGACTAGCGGGAGATTCTACGAGCAGTACTTC
>.|TRBV4-2|.|TRBJ1-4
CASSQDGTAEKLFF
TGTGCCAGCAGCCAAGACGGGACTGCGGAAAAACTGTTTTTT
>.|TRBV5-4|.|TRBJ2-3
CASSLKVGSTDTQYF
TGTGCCAGCAGCCTAAAAGTTGGTAGCACAGATACGCAGTATTTT
>.|TRBV21-1|.|TRBJ2-1
CASSRLAGGHNEQFF
TGTGCCAGCAGCCGACTAGCGGGAGGTCACAATGAGCAGTTCTTC
>TRBD2|TRBV5-1|few|TRBJ2-2
CASSPTSGGLGTGELFF
TGCGCCAGCAGCCCTACTAGCGGGGGGCTCGGCACCGGGGAGCTGTTTTTT
>TRBD2|TRBV30|.|TRBJ2-5
CAWSVLAGEAQYF
TGTGCCTGGAGTGTACTAGCGGGAGAGGCCCAGTACTTC
>.|TRBV5-1|.|TRBJ2-7
CASSLGGRLGEQYF
TGCGCCAGCAGCTTGGGCGGGCGACTTGGCGAGCAGTACTTC
>TRBD1|TRBV14|.|TRBJ1-6
CASRPGQANSPLHF
TGTGCCAGCAGACCAGGACAGGCGAATTCACCCCTCCACTTT
>TRBD2|TRBV4-1|.|TRBJ2-5
CASSQEGPGRVGVETQYF
TGCGCCAGCAGCCAAGAGGGCCCTGGGAGGGTTGGGGTAGAGACCCAGTACTTC
>TRBD1|TRBV2|.|TRBJ1-1
CASSQQGAYTEAFF
TGTGCCAGCAGCCAACAGGGGGCATATACTGAAGCTTTCTTT
>.|TRBV2|.|TRBJ1-1
CASSFKPNTEAFF
TGTGCCAGCTCCTTTAAGCCTAACACTGAAGCTTTCTTT
>TRBD2|TRBV30|.|TRBJ2-3
CAWTQRDGGDTDTQYF
TGTGCCTGGACCCAAAGAGACGGGGGGGACACAGATACGCAGTATTTT
>.|TRBV2|once|TRBJ1-2
CASSALDLYGYTF
TGTGCCAGCAGTGCCCTTGACTTATATGGCTACACCTTC
>TRBD1|TRBV10-3|.|TRBJ1-1
CAISGGQGNTEAFF
TGTGCCATCAGTGGAGGACAGGGAAACACTGAAGCTTTCTTT